This T cell receptor beta chain was sequenced in a study of chronic HIV infection and antiretroviral therapy. TCRdb re-called the 5' RACE reads through MiXCR, storing one row per CDR3 protein. The sample records more than 25,000 distinct CDR3 sequences, over 7% being singletons. This clonotype was seen a few times. Sample: peripheral blood. The origin of this receptor is an adult who had HIV and had not received antiretroviral therapy, or was an uninfected healthy control (not recorded which).

Written as DNA, the CDR3 is TGTGCCAGCAGTTTAGGGACAGGGGGCGCTAACTATGGCTACACCTTC. It is translated as CASSLGTGGANYGYTF. This chain links TRBV12-3 or TRBV12-4 with TRBJ1-2, with TRBD1 matching over 11 bases. The CDR3 has 16 residues. The V and J ends lost 1 base and 0 bases, in that order; junction bases with no gene match: 1.